These T cell receptor beta chains were read from a single sample in a study of cytomegalovirus exposure and HLA in healthy donors. Profiling relied on immunoSEQ multiplex PCR, and the TCRdb table lists in-frame clones only, not all of them. This sample has some 170,000 clones, with 86% found just once. Sequencing was carried out using PBMCs. The source is a man in his late teens or twenties in good health and CMV-seropositive. Both conserved end residues are part of each CDR3. Fields, in order: J gene, CDR3 length, D gene, V gene, clone size, CDR3 DNA, CDR3 protein. The D gene is left open where the match is weak. Clone size is stated in some rows and not others, as once, few, many or a class when expanded.

j_gene: TRBJ1-2; len: 13; d_gene: -; v_gene: TRBV7-2; abundance: -; CDR3nt: TGTGCCAGCAGCTTGGCGGCGTACTATGGCTACACCTTC; CDR3aa: CASSLAAYYGYTF
j_gene: TRBJ1-4; len: 14; d_gene: -; v_gene: TRBV7-2; abundance: -; CDR3nt: TGTGCCAGCAGCTCCAGGTCCGCGGGGGAAAAACTGTTTTTT; CDR3aa: CASSSRSAGEKLFF
j_gene: TRBJ2-7; len: 14; d_gene: -; v_gene: TRBV7-2; abundance: -; CDR3nt: TGTGCCAGCAGCATTGGTCCGCACGGGGACGAGCAGTACTTC; CDR3aa: CASSIGPHGDEQYF
j_gene: TRBJ2-1; len: 20; d_gene: TRBD2; v_gene: TRBV4-3; abundance: -; CDR3nt: TGCGCCAGCAGCCTTATCAGCGGGGGGAATCTAAAAAGCTCCTACAATGAGCAGTTCTTC; CDR3aa: CASSLISGGNLKSSYNEQFF
j_gene: TRBJ2-5; len: 15; d_gene: TRBD2; v_gene: TRBV14; abundance: -; CDR3nt: TGTGCCAGCAGCCCTTCCGGGACTAGCGAAGAGACCCAGTACTTC; CDR3aa: CASSPSGTSEETQYF
j_gene: TRBJ1-1; len: 13; d_gene: -; v_gene: TRBV9; abundance: -; CDR3nt: TGTGCCAGCAGCGCCCCCGCTACCACTGAAGCTTTCTTT; CDR3aa: CASSAPATTEAFF
j_gene: TRBJ1-4; len: 14; d_gene: TRBD1; v_gene: TRBV18; abundance: -; CDR3nt: TGTGCCAGCTCACCGGGGACAGGGTACGAAAAACTGTTTTTT; CDR3aa: CASSPGTGYEKLFF
j_gene: TRBJ1-1; len: 17; d_gene: -; v_gene: TRBV28; abundance: once; CDR3nt: TGTGCCAGCAGTTTCGCAGGAGGAGTGGATTTGAACACTGAAGCTTTCTTT; CDR3aa: CASSFAGGVDLNTEAFF
j_gene: TRBJ2-4; len: 13; d_gene: -; v_gene: TRBV2; abundance: few; CDR3nt: TGTGCCAGCAGTGAAGCCGGGGGAAACATTCAGTACTTC; CDR3aa: CASSEAGGNIQYF
j_gene: TRBJ2-7; len: 15; d_gene: TRBD2; v_gene: TRBV7-9; abundance: -; CDR3nt: TGTGCCAGCAGCTCGCGACTAGCGGGGGACTACGAGCAGTACTTC; CDR3aa: CASSSRLAGDYEQYF
j_gene: TRBJ2-1; len: 15; d_gene: -; v_gene: TRBV5-6; abundance: -; CDR3nt: TGTGCCAGCAGCCCGTTGGGGCTAGCCTACAATGAGCAGTTCTTC; CDR3aa: CASSPLGLAYNEQFF
j_gene: TRBJ1-1; len: 15; d_gene: TRBD1; v_gene: TRBV7-8; abundance: -; CDR3nt: TGTGCCAGCAGCTACCAGGGGGCAGGAAACACTGAAGCTTTCTTT; CDR3aa: CASSYQGAGNTEAFF
j_gene: TRBJ2-7; len: 15; d_gene: TRBD2; v_gene: TRBV4-2; abundance: many; CDR3nt: TGTGCCAGCAGCCAAGGACTAGCCGACCCCTACGAGCAGTACTTC; CDR3aa: CASSQGLADPYEQYF